The 18 T cell receptor gamma chains in this list originate from one sample, sequenced in a study of gamma delta lymphoproliferative disorders and STAT genes (dated by TCRdb to the late 2010s). For TCR sequencing, genomic DNA was taken from peripheral blood mononuclear cells isolated from both patients and controls. The library came from multiplex PCR. Sequencing was performed on an Illumina MiSeq. TCRdb reanalyzed the public reads with the CATT caller, and identical DNA sequences were merged afterwards. Across this sample there are approximately 2,200 gamma-chain clones, with about 10% seen only once. Together, the top ten hold roughly 18% of the sample. What was sequenced was blood. These TCRs come from a human donor in good health.

This clone is medium-sized within its sample. The sample has other DNA sequences that encode this CDR3 too. V usage is TRGV2 and J usage is TRGJ1 or TRGJ2. No J gene is reported in TCRdb; it was inferred here by comparing the DNA with germline. This CDR3 has 13 amino acids. From germline, CDR1 is EGSNGY and CDR2 YDSYNSKV. The trim removed 1 base at V and 3 bases at J, leaving 3 bases unmatched. The DNA for the CDR3 is TGTGCCACCTGGGACGGACGTTATTATAAGAAACTCTTT. Translation gives CATWDGRYYKKLF.

This clone was picked up a small number of times. The rearrangement joins TRGV4 to TRGJ1 or TRGJ2. V lost 8 bases and J lost 8; bases outside the gene matches: 3. CDR1 is EGSTGY, CDR2 YDSYTSSV, per germline. The CDR3 is made up of 9 amino acids. CDR3 in amino acids: CATYDKKLF. CDR3 coding DNA: TGTGCCACCTATGATAAGAAACTCTTT.

This clone is classed as medium-sized (0.01 to 0.1%). The J gene was not called, though the V gene is TRGV4. This CDR3 region has 10 residues. Germline-derived CDR1 and CDR2 are EGSTGY and YDSYTSSV. The chain's CDR3 is CATWDALVLF. CDR3 coding DNA: TGTGCCACCTGGGATGCCCTAGTACTCTTT.

This clone appeared a few times. The V call is TRGV10, the J call TRGJP1. The J gene, absent from TCRdb, was called here by matching the DNA to germline. TRGV10 is flagged as an ORF with uncertain function. The CDR3 is made up of 13 amino acids. V lost 8 bases and J lost 6; bases outside the gene matches: 7. The CDR3 sequence: CAAWDLAGWFKIF. CDR3 bases: TGTGCTGCGTGGGATTTGGCTGGTTGGTTCAAGATATTT.

By sample share, this clone is medium-sized (0.01 to 0.1%). This chain links TRGV11 with TRGJ1 or TRGJ2. The J gene, not given by TCRdb, was assigned here from a germline match of the nucleotide sequence. TRGV11 is labeled an ORF, and its function is uncertain. The J segment lost 3 bases and the V segment lost 0 bases, leaving 11 bases of the junction unmatched. This CDR3 spans 17 amino acids. In nucleotides, the CDR3 is TGTGCCTGCTGGATTAGGCACACCCCTACCAGTTATTATAAGAAACTCTTT. It specifies CACWIRHTPTSYYKKLF.

The chain employs TRGV2 and TRGJP2. Since TCRdb gives no J gene, matching the DNA to germline was used here to assign it. The CDR3 has 16 amino acids. V trimming: 0 bases; J trimming: 2 bases; junction bases outside the gene matches: 6. Germline CDR1 and CDR2: EGSNGY and YDSYNSKV. The CDR3 reads CATWDGLESSDWIKTF. In nucleotides, the CDR3 is TGTGCCACCTGGGACGGGCTGGAGAGTAGTGATTGGATCAAGACGTTT.

This clone is medium-sized (0.01 to 0.1%) in the sample. The chain combines TRGV4 with TRGJP1. As TCRdb names no J gene, one was assigned here on the basis of a DNA match to germline. The V segment lost 0 bases and the J segment 5 bases; nucleotides outside the gene matches: 9. The CDR3 extends over 16 amino acids. The germline CDR1 and CDR2 sequences are EGSTGY and YDSYTSSV. Here the CDR3 DNA reads TGTGCCACCTGGGATGGGCCCCGATTAACTGGTTGGTTCAAGATATTT. Amino acids: CATWDGPRLTGWFKIF.

By its share, this clone is large. The chain links TRGV10 to TRGJP2. No J gene was available from TCRdb, and it was assigned here by a germline match of the DNA. TRGV10 counts as an open reading frame of uncertain function. With 11 bases clipped from V and 0 bases from J, the junction kept 10 bases outside the gene matches. This CDR3 region has 15 residues. CDR3 nucleotides: TGTGCTGCGGGGATCTCGGATAGTAGTGATTGGATCAAGACGTTT. Translation: CAAGISDSSDWIKTF.

To note about this clone: It differs at one base from a far larger clone, so likely a read error. Because the CDR3's place on the DNA is in doubt, the DNA is left out and the CDR3 is given as listed by TCRdb. There is no J gene call, but TRGV11 is given as the V gene. TRGV11 is designated an ORF whose function remains uncertain. The CDR3 sequence runs 23 residues, both termini included. The CDR3 sequence: CTTVPAGLGWGTCIGRSYYKNLF.

This clone ranks as medium-sized. The sample holds other DNA sequences that translate to the same CDR3. The V gene is TRGV2, the J gene TRGJ1 or TRGJ2. As TCRdb names no J gene, one was assigned here on the basis of a DNA match to germline. Trimming removed 0 bases from V and 7 bases from J; junction bases left unmatched: 6. CDR1 is EGSNGY and CDR2 is YDSYNSKV in the germline V gene. CDR3 length: 13 amino acids. The CDR3 DNA sequence: TGTGCCACCTGGGACGGGCCGGGCTATAAGAAACTCTTT. It is translated as CATWDGPGYKKLF.

CDR3 in DNA: TGTGCCACCTGGGACGGTTTAGGTGATTGGATCAAGACGTTT. Amino acid sequence: CATWDGLGDWIKTF. V gene TRGV2 combines with J gene TRGJP2. The J gene, missing from TCRdb, was assigned here through DNA to germline matching. This CDR3 has 14 amino acids. The V gene's germline CDR1 is EGSNGY and CDR2 YDSYNSKV. Trimming at V came to 1 base and at J to 6 bases, leaving 5 bases not matched to a gene.

Judged by abundance, this clone is large. No DNA is shown, since the ends of the CDR3 on it are uncertain; the CDR3 is the one TCRdb lists. The CDR3 loop reads CTTVPAGLGTDGWFKIF. The V gene call reads TRGV11; no J gene was called. TRGV11 is an open reading frame whose function is uncertain. The CDR3 numbers 17 amino acids, ends counted.

The rearrangement links TRGV2 to TRGJP2. The J gene comes from matching the DNA to germline here; TCRdb lacks it. Germline loops: CDR1 EGSNGY, CDR2 YDSYNSKV. With V trimmed by 0 bases and J by 0 bases, 10 bases remained unmatched. This CDR3 is 18 amino acids long. CDR3 sequence (DNA): TGTGCCACCTGGGACGGGTCACCGCTGTATAGTAGTGATTGGATCAAGACGTTT. It is translated as CATWDGSPLYSSDWIKTF.

This clone was recorded a few times. It is likely a read error: a sequence one base away is far more abundant. The same CDR3 is also encoded by other DNA sequences in this sample. The J gene was not called, though the V gene is TRGV11. TRGV11 is placed among ORFs of uncertain function. CDR3 length: 14 amino acids. The CDR3 protein is CACWIRHLTWKKLF. In nucleotides, the CDR3 is TGTGCCTGCTGGATTAGGCACCTGACTTGGAAGAAACTTTTT.

In its sample, this clone ranks as medium-sized. V and J are TRGV8 and TRGJ1 or TRGJ2. Matching the DNA to germline supplied the J gene, which TCRdb does not give. Germline V gene sequence: CDR1 VENAVY, CDR2 YDSYNSRV. The CDR3 sequence is 12 residues long. J was trimmed by 2 bases and V by 4 bases; bases with no gene match: 2. CDR3 in DNA: TGTGCCACCTGGGACTATTATTATAAGAAACTCTTT. Translation gives CATWDYYYKKLF.

This clone is medium-sized (0.01 to 0.1%) within its sample. This chain connects TRGV4 to TRGJ1 or TRGJ2. The J gene is absent in TCRdb and was assigned here via DNA matching to germline. The CDR3 runs to 15 residues. Germline CDR1 reads EGSTGY; CDR2 reads YDSYTSSV. Trimming at V came to 5 bases and at J to 3 bases, leaving 13 bases not matched to a gene. CDR3 in amino acids: CATWGSWPIYYKKLF. CDR3 bases: TGTGCCACCTGGGGGTCGTGGCCCATTTATTATAAGAAACTCTTT.

This clone is medium-sized in the sample. It is unclear where the CDR3 begins or ends on the DNA, so no DNA is shown, and the CDR3 is as TCRdb lists it. This sample also contains other DNA sequences that code for the same CDR3. J gene calling gave no result, while the V gene is TRGV11. TRGV11 is known as an ORF, though its function is uncertain. Including both end residues, the CDR3 is 14 amino acids long. CDR3: CTTVPAGLGTGKLF.

With regard to this clone: A far bigger clonotype differs at one base, so this is likely a read error. The sample contains more than one DNA sequence encoding this CDR3. V is TRGV10 and J is TRGJP1. Because TCRdb records no J gene, it was assigned here through a match of the DNA to germline. TRGV10 is an ORF, and what it does is uncertain. The CDR3 runs to 13 residues. Trimming took 8 bases from V and 4 from J; bases not matched to a gene: 5. The CDR3 is CAAWEHTGWFKIF. CDR3 coding DNA: TGTGCTGCGTGGGAGCACACTGGTTGGTTCAAGATATTT.